One and the same sample provided the 20 T cell receptor beta chains below, sequenced in a study of identical twins. TCRdb reanalysed the 5' RACE reads using MiXCR and keeps one entry per CDR3 protein. The profile shows a few hundred thousand distinct CDR3 sequences, about 8% of them singletons. The data were also submitted as part of a second study, on yellow fever vaccine responses in identical twins.

Sequenced: CD8+ T cells sorted from blood. The receptors come from a woman aged 18-29 years in good health.

This clonotype has just a few counts. The chain combines TRBV11-2 with TRBJ2-1; no reliable D call. There are 13 residues in the CDR3. CDR1 and CDR2 from the germline V gene are SGHAT and FQNNGV. V was pared by 3 bases and J by 5 bases, with 8 bases between. CDR3 sequence (DNA): TGTGCCAGCAGCTTGGTCACAAACAATGAGCAGTTCTTC. It specifies CASSLVTNNEQFF.

The V call is TRBV15, the J call TRBJ1-5, with D possibly TRBD1 on 5 matching bases. CDR3 length: 15 amino acids. Germline loops: CDR1 LNHNV, CDR2 YYDKDF (reference sequence). Between the trimmed V and J ends, which lost 0 bases and 2 bases, there was a span of 8 bases. CDR3 DNA: TGTGCCACCAGCAGAGACTTGGGGGGCAATCAGCCCCAGCATTTT. It yields the protein CATSRDLGGNQPQHF.

This clonotype was observed a few times. This sequence joins TRBV5-6 and TRBJ2-5; D remains ambiguous. V shed 5 bases and J shed 1 base, with 21 bases lying between them. Germline CDR1 SGHDT, CDR2 YYEEEE. This CDR3 region has 17 residues. The CDR3 DNA reads TGTGCCAGCAGTTCCCAGGAAGTCCTTGACTTCCAAGAGACCCAGTACTTC. Translating gives CASSSQEVLDFQETQYF.

This clonotype was seen repeatedly, ten times or more. The chain recombines TRBV7-8 with TRBJ1-1; D is undetermined. This CDR3 contains 11 residues. Germline values: CDR1 SGHVS, CDR2 FQNEAQ. V was shortened by 3 bases and J by 11 bases, with 10 bases between the two germline ends. This CDR3 is CASSFGVGAFF. Written as DNA, the CDR3 is TGTGCCAGCAGCTTCGGAGTGGGGGCTTTCTTT. Using reference TRBV7-8 and TRBJ1-1 for the parts outside the CDR3, the full variable domain is GAGVSQSPRYKVAKRGQDVALRCDPISGHVSLFWYQQALGQGPEFLTYFQNEAQLDKSGLPSDRFFAERPEGSVSTLKIQRTQQEDSAVYLCASSFGVGAFFGQGTRLTVV.

The table lists this clonotype with many counts. This chain uses TRBV5-6 with TRBJ1-5, with a weak D call TRBD1 (5 bases). The CDR3 runs to 16 residues. Germline assignment: CDR1 SGHDT and CDR2 YYEEEE. V dropped 0 bases and J dropped 0 bases, with 10 bases sitting between them. The CDR3 DNA is TGTGCCAGCAGCTTGGCGGGACTGACTAGCAATCAGCCCCAGCATTTT. Translation: CASSLAGLTSNQPQHF. The whole variable domain, remainder taken from reference TRBV5-6 and TRBJ1-5, is DAGVTQSPTHLIKTRGQQVTLRCSPKSGHDTVSWYQQALGQGPQFIFQYYEEEERQRGNFPDRFSGHQFPNYSSELNVNALLLGDSALYLCASSLAGLTSNQPQHFGDGTRLSIL.

This clonotype was counted at least ten times. The chain employs TRBV5-6 and TRBJ2-7; D may be TRBD1 or TRBD2 (6 bases each). In germline, CDR1 is SGHDT, CDR2 YYEEEE. Between the trimmed V and J ends, which lost 5 bases and 2 bases, there was a span of 14 bases. This CDR3 region has 14 residues. The CDR3 DNA sequence: TGTGCCAGCAGTCCAGCTAGGGGGGCCTACGAGCAGTACTTC. Translated, it gives CASSPARGAYEQYF. Drawing the rest from reference TRBV5-6 and TRBJ2-7, the complete variable domain is DAGVTQSPTHLIKTRGQQVTLRCSPKSGHDTVSWYQQALGQGPQFIFQYYEEEERQRGNFPDRFSGHQFPNYSSELNVNALLLGDSALYLCASSPARGAYEQYFGPGTRLTVT.

Many counts were recorded for this clonotype. The J gene is TRBJ2-5, the V gene TRBV7-9; D is perhaps TRBD1 (5 bases). Germline V gene data show CDR1 as SEHNR and CDR2 as FQNEAQ (reference sequence). This CDR3 comprises 14 residues. V shed 5 bases and J shed 5 bases, with 15 bases lying between them. The CDR3 reads CASSASGFEETQYF. The CDR3, as DNA: TGTGCCAGCAGCGCGTCAGGGTTCGAGGAGACCCAGTACTTC.

This clonotype was counted many times. The chain combines TRBV4-2 with TRBJ2-3, with D tentatively TRBD2 (6 bases). Trimming removed 0 bases at V and 1 base at J, with 14 bases between. The CDR3 totals 17 residues. From germline, CDR1 is LGHNA and CDR2 YNFKEQ. Written as DNA, the CDR3 is TGTGCCAGCAGCCAAGATATTGTGGGGGAGGGCACAGATACGCAGTATTTT. This encodes CASSQDIVGEGTDTQYF.

Only a few counts were recorded for this clonotype. This rearrangement joins TRBV4-3 to TRBJ2-2, with D maybe TRBD2 (5 bases). Germline V gives CDR1 LGHNA, CDR2 YSLEER. V gave up 4 bases and J gave up 6 bases, with 21 bases separating them. The CDR3 runs to 17 residues. The CDR3 is CASSPPGMAGAPGELFF. CDR3 sequence (DNA): TGCGCCAGCAGCCCCCCCGGGATGGCCGGAGCCCCCGGGGAGCTGTTTTTT.

The chain links TRBV10-3 to TRBJ2-7; D is unclear. Trimming took 2 bases from V and 0 from J, leaving 5 bases between them. In germline, CDR1 is ENHRY, CDR2 SYGVKD. There are 13 residues in the CDR3. CDR3 DNA sequence: TGTGCCATCAGTGAGGGCAGCTCCTACGAGCAGTACTTC. Amino acid sequence: CAISEGSSYEQYF.

CDR3 protein: CASSPGGGAKETQYF. The CDR3 bases are TGTGCCAGCAGCCCGGGAGGAGGGGCCAAAGAGACCCAGTACTTC. This chain uses TRBV7-3 with TRBJ2-5, with TRBD2 matching 7 bases. The CDR3 runs 15 residues. The germline V gene has CDR1 SGHTA and CDR2 FQGTGA. With V trimmed by 5 bases and J by 3 bases, 9 bases remained unmatched.

V gene TRBV28 combines with J gene TRBJ2-2; D is perhaps TRBD1 (6 bases). This CDR3 is 15 amino acids long. Looked up from germline, CDR1 is MDHEN and CDR2 is SYDVKM. The V end was cut by 4 bases, the J end by 3 bases, with 12 bases between. CDR3 coding DNA: TGTGCCAGCAGTTATACGGACAGATACACCGGGGAGCTGTTTTTT. Translated, it gives CASSYTDRYTGELFF.

This clonotype appeared a few times. V is TRBV2 and J is TRBJ2-1; 7 nucleotides line up with TRBD1. The J segment lost 8 bases and the V segment lost 10 bases, leaving 14 bases of the junction unmatched. This CDR3 region has 14 residues. Germline CDR1 and CDR2: SNHLY and FYNNEI. The CDR3 DNA reads TGTGCCATCCCGCCCCGGGACAGTTCCGATGAGCAGTTCTTC. Encoded protein: CAIPPRDSSDEQFF.

This clonotype was observed many times. This rearrangement joins TRBV10-3 to TRBJ2-7; unclear D gene. Germline loops: CDR1 ENHRY, CDR2 SYGVKD. V gave up 3 bases and J gave up 0 bases, with 9 bases separating them. The CDR3 spans 14 residues. The CDR3 bases are TGTGCCATCAGTGAAGCAGTAAGCTCCTACGAGCAGTACTTC. Translating it yields CAISEAVSSYEQYF.

This clonotype was observed a handful of times. The chain combines TRBV6-2 or TRBV6-3 with TRBJ2-3; D is possibly TRBD1 (5 bases). The CDR3 sequence is 16 residues long. The V gene's germline CDR1 is MNHEY and CDR2 SVGEGT. Trimming pared 4 bases from V and 0 bases from J, leaving 14 bases between. CDR3 region: CASSFDSKSSTDTQYF. The CDR3, as DNA: TGTGCCAGCAGTTTCGACAGTAAATCTAGCACAGATACGCAGTATTTT.

This clonotype was counted ten times or more. The chain couples TRBV4-2 to TRBJ2-7; a possible D gene is TRBD1 (6 bases). The CDR3 extends over 16 amino acids. The V gene's germline CDR1 is LGHNA and CDR2 YNFKEQ. V lost 0 bases, J lost 3 bases, and 15 bases lay in between. The DNA of the CDR3 is TGTGCCAGCAGCCAAGATGGTTTACAGGGAGACTACGAGCAGTACTTC. Protein product: CASSQDGLQGDYEQYF.

This clonotype was found a few times. This rearrangement joins TRBV20-1 to TRBJ2-7, with 8 bases that match TRBD2. V dropped 4 bases and J dropped 0; count of bases not matched to a gene: 8. This CDR3 contains 15 residues. Germline V lookup: CDR1 DFQATT, CDR2 SNEGSKA (reference sequence). The CDR3 protein is CSAIYLAGPSYEQYF. The CDR3, as DNA: TGCAGTGCTATATATCTAGCGGGCCCCTCCTACGAGCAGTACTTC.

This clonotype turned up a few times. This chain links TRBV3-1 with TRBJ2-7, with D maybe TRBD2 (5 bases). The CDR3 totals 13 residues. V lost 4 bases, J lost 5 bases, and 12 bases lay in between. Germline lookup yields CDR1 LGHDT and CDR2 YNNKEL (reference sequence). Written as DNA, the CDR3 is TGTGCCAGCAGCCCCGGGGAGAAGGACGAGCAGTACTTC. Encoded protein: CASSPGEKDEQYF.

This clonotype was seen many times. The CDR3 bases are TGTGCCACCAGTGGCGGGGGTTCCTTTAATCAGCCCCAGCATTTT. Translating gives CATSGGGSFNQPQHF. The chain recombines TRBV24-1 with TRBJ1-5; the D gene is possibly TRBD1 (5 bases). CDR1 is KGHDR and CDR2 is SFDVKD in the germline V gene. V dropped 5 bases and J dropped 4 bases, with 14 bases sitting between them. This CDR3 region has 15 residues.

The sample holds a few counts of this clonotype. V and J are TRBV2 and TRBJ2-5, with 11 nucleotides matching TRBD2. The CDR3 totals 16 residues. J was trimmed by 7 bases and V by 6 bases; bases with no gene match: 13. The germline gives CDR1 SNHLY, CDR2 FYNNEI. CDR3 amino acids: CASSILAGEARGTQYF. CDR3 sequence (DNA): TGTGCCAGCAGCATACTAGCGGGAGAGGCTCGGGGGACCCAGTACTTC.